This T cell receptor (beta chain) was retrieved from a study of blood T cell repertoires in COVID-19. At the level of the study: COVID-19 samples from acute and convalescent phases originated in the United States, Italy and Spain. In each case, the material was cDNA or gDNA derived from T cells, B-cell-depleted T cells, or PBMCs.

Authors' analysis steps: It was from reference gene primer amplification that nucleated cell counts were estimated. The protocol was immunoSEQ multiplex PCR, while the TCRdb copy is restricted to in-frame clones and leaves out a portion. V and J calls and clone size are copied from that table; D and trimming were computed from the DNA. The sample holds 50,000 to 65,000 clones, around 86% seen once. The sequence was collected from a man aged 40-55 years with acute or convalescent COVID-19. Input material: peripheral blood.

CDR3 amino acids: CASSEEVVANYGYTF. CDR3 DNA: TGTGCCAGCAGTGAGGAGGTGGTAGCTAACTATGGCTACACCTTC. The rearrangement links TRBV2 to TRBJ1-2, with D unresolved. CDR1 and CDR2 from the germline V gene are SNHLY and FYNNEI. Between the trimmed V and J ends, which lost 3 bases and 0 bases, there was a span of 11 bases. The CDR3 spans 15 residues. The entire variable domain, with the rest obtained from reference TRBV2 and TRBJ1-2, is as follows: EPEVTQTPSHQVTQMGQEVILRCVPISNHLYFYWYRQILGQKVEFLVSFYNNEISEKSEIFDDQFSVERPDGSNFTLKIRSTKLEDSAMYFCASSEEVVANYGYTFGSGTRLTVV.